The rows below give T cell receptor beta chains drawn from one sample of a study of CD8 T cells in ankylosing spondylitis. TCRdb called the 5' RACE reads again in MiXCR, with one record for every CDR3 protein. The sample lists about 250,000 distinct CDR3 sequences; roughly 32% were seen once. The sequenced sample was blood, either unsorted or a sorted T cell fraction (not recorded which). The receptors originated from a male donor with ankylosing spondylitis or in good health (not recorded which). Each CDR3 is given with its conserved first and last residue. Fields, in order: CDR3 length, V gene, clone size, D gene, J gene, CDR3 DNA, CDR3 protein. D genes are given only for firm matches. Only part of the rows carry a size: once, few, many, or a class if the clone is expanded.

>17|TRBV27|once|.|TRBJ1-4
TGTGCCAGCAGCATCTTGACAGATGCTGCAACTAATGAAAAACTGTTTTTT
CASSILTDAATNEKLFF
>11|TRBV12-3/TRBV12-4|few|.|TRBJ1-1
TGTGCCAGCAGTTTGGCGAGCGGGTTCAGCTTT
CASSLASGFSF
>16|TRBV6-5|few|.|TRBJ2-6
TGTGCCAGCAGTTACTCGAGACGCTCTGGGGCCAACGTCCTGACTTTC
CASSYSRRSGANVLTF
>15|TRBV15|few|TRBD1|TRBJ2-3
TGTGCCACCAGCAGGGGACAGGGCGACACAGATACGCAGTATTTT
CATSRGQGDTDTQYF
>17|TRBV4-1|.|.|TRBJ1-3
TGCGCCAGCAGCCAAGGAGGGACCCTGACCCAGACCCACACCATATATTTT
CASSQGGTLTQTHTIYF
>14|TRBV18|.|TRBD2|TRBJ2-5
TGTGCCAGCTCACTTCTTAGCGGGAAAGAGACCCAGTACTTC
CASSLLSGKETQYF
>15|TRBV14|once|.|TRBJ1-1
TGTGCCAGCAGCCAATCGGTGGGCGCAGGCACTGAAGCTTTCTTT
CASSQSVGAGTEAFF
>13|TRBV12-3/TRBV12-4|.|.|TRBJ2-7
TGTGCCAGCAGTGGTGGGGTAACCTACGAGCAGTACTTC
CASSGGVTYEQYF
>14|TRBV20-1|few|.|TRBJ2-2
TGCAGTGCTAGTAGGGGCGCCGGGGCCGGGGAGCTGTTTTTT
CSASRGAGAGELFF
>14|TRBV27|.|.|TRBJ2-7
TGTGCCAGCAGTCCCCTGATCGCGACCTACGAGCAGTACTTC
CASSPLIATYEQYF
>14|TRBV12-3/TRBV12-4|.|.|TRBJ1-5
TGTGCCAGCAGCGCCGACAGACCCAATCAGCCCCAGCATTTT
CASSADRPNQPQHF
>13|TRBV12-3/TRBV12-4|.|.|TRBJ1-2
TGTGCCAGCAGTTTTGGGGAGGTAGGGGGCTACACCTTC
CASSFGEVGGYTF
>17|TRBV20-1|.|.|TRBJ2-5
TGCAGTGCTAGGGCGCTCCTAACCCCGAACCTTCAAGAGACCCAGTACTTC
CSARALLTPNLQETQYF
>18|TRBV15|.|TRBD1|TRBJ2-3
TGTGCCACCAGCACCAGGACAGGGGTCGAGCTTCGCACAGATACGCAGTATTTT
CATSTRTGVELRTDTQYF
>15|TRBV20-1|.|.|TRBJ2-1
TGCAGTGTTGATACGGGCGGCGGTTATCACAATGAGCAGTTCTTC
CSVDTGGGYHNEQFF
>16|TRBV4-1|.|TRBD1|TRBJ2-3
TGCGCCAGCAGCCAAACCAGGGGGCTGAGACCAGATACGCAGTATTTT
CASSQTRGLRPDTQYF
>15|TRBV4-1|.|.|TRBJ1-2
TGCGCCAGCAGCCAAGTCGCAGGCATCCCCTATGGCTACACCTTC
CASSQVAGIPYGYTF
>14|TRBV5-5|few|.|TRBJ2-2
TGTGCCAGCAGCTTGGTTCCAGGCCCCGGGGAGCTGTTTTTT
CASSLVPGPGELFF
>15|TRBV12-3/TRBV12-4|few|.|TRBJ2-5
TGTGCCAGCAGTTTAGCGGCAGGGCTGGAAGAGACCCAGTACTTC
CASSLAAGLEETQYF
>13|TRBV11-2|.|.|TRBJ1-6
TGTGCCAGCAGCTTAGCAAGGGGTTCACCCCTCCACTTT
CASSLARGSPLHF
>13|TRBV29-1|.|TRBD1|TRBJ1-5
TGCAGCGTTGGGGACAGGGGGGATCAGCCCCAGCATTTT
CSVGDRGDQPQHF
>15|TRBV11-2|.|.|TRBJ2-5
TGTGCCAGCAGCTTAGATGTCGTGGGGATAGAGACCCAGTACTTC
CASSLDVVGIETQYF
>17|TRBV5-1|once|.|TRBJ1-1
TGCGCCAGCAGCCTCCGAGGGGGGAAGGGGAGGGACACTGAAGCTTTCTTT
CASSLRGGKGRDTEAFF
>17|TRBV29-1|many|.|TRBJ2-1
TGCAGCGTTGAAGATCTCGTCGGGGGACCCTCCTACAATGAGCAGTTCTTC
CSVEDLVGGPSYNEQFF
>19|TRBV5-1|.|TRBD1|TRBJ2-2
TGCGCCAGCAGCCACTGGCCAACCGGGACAGACATGAACACCGGGGAGCTGTTTTTT
CASSHWPTGTDMNTGELFF
>15|TRBV5-8|.|TRBD2|TRBJ2-1
TGTGCCAGCAGCCCTCGGACTAGCGGGGGGAATGAGCAGTTCTTC
CASSPRTSGGNEQFF
>15|TRBV20-1|many|TRBD1|TRBJ2-7
TGCAGTGCCGCTTCCTCGACAGGGGGCCTGTACGAGCAGTACTTC
CSAASSTGGLYEQYF
>16|TRBV7-3|.|TRBD2|TRBJ2-2
TGTGCCAGCAGCCCATTAGCGGGAGGCAACACCGGGGAGCTGTTTTTT
CASSPLAGGNTGELFF
>12|TRBV28|.|.|TRBJ2-3
TGTGCCAGCACGGACTTCACAGATACGCAGTATTTT
CASTDFTDTQYF
>13|TRBV21-1|few|.|TRBJ2-5
TGTGCCAGCAGCAACCGGACAGGGAAGACCCAGTACTTC
CASSNRTGKTQYF
>15|TRBV5-1|few|.|TRBJ2-3
TGCGCCAGCAGCCAAGCTGCATGGTCCACAGATACGCAGTATTTT
CASSQAAWSTDTQYF
>14|TRBV5-1|few|.|TRBJ1-1
TGCGCCAGCAGGGCCGGGACTTCGAACACTGAAGCTTTCTTT
CASRAGTSNTEAFF
>15|TRBV20-1|.|TRBD2|TRBJ2-3
TGCAGTGCCCTCTCGGGCGGGGGTAGCACAGATACGCAGTATTTT
CSALSGGGSTDTQYF
>15|TRBV12-3/TRBV12-4|few|TRBD1|TRBJ2-1
TGTGCCAGCAGTTACCAGGGGGTGAAAGGGGATGAGCAGTTCTTC
CASSYQGVKGDEQFF
>14|TRBV6-5|.|.|TRBJ2-5
TGTGCCAGCAGTTACTCTGCGGGTAAAGAGACCCAGTACTTC
CASSYSAGKETQYF